Sequencing of this T cell receptor beta chain was carried out in a study of CD4 T cells in relation to SARS-CoV-2 and coronaviruses. Study-wide results and caveats: No crossreactivity against non-spike viral proteins was tested here.

V lost 7 bases to trimming and J lost 8 bases, with 15 bases between them. CDR1 and CDR2 (germline): SNHLY, FYNNEI. This CDR3 region has 14 residues. Assay: immunoSEQ multiplex PCR; the TCRdb copy retains only in-frame clones and omits some. The repertoire includes more than 25,000 clones, around 67% of them detected once, and roughly 21% sits in the top ten. The unexposed donors gave CD4+ T cells in about 2010-2019, prior to COVID-19. After about 11 days of culture, CD4+ T cells were isolated. Approximately 2 million PBMCs per well were cultured with 10 IU/ml IL-2. Comment on this clone: Its antigen remains unidentified.

This TCR was sampled from a human donor in good health. J is TRBJ1-6 and V is TRBV2; possible D gene TRBD1, 5 bases. The sample was CD4+ T cells from PBMCs, cultured in vitro. Here the CDR3 DNA reads TGTGCCAGCAAGGAGCAGGGAGGTGATTCACCCCTCCACTTT. Amino acid sequence: CASKEQGGDSPLHF.